This TCR beta chain was found in a study of graft-versus-host responses after intestinal transplantation. Looking at the study overall: Isolated intestinal, liver-intestinal, or multivisceral transplants had been given to the recipients.

Notes on this clone: Its antigen is undetermined.

Some clones are missing from TCRdb's copy, which holds only in-frame ones; the method was immunoSEQ multiplex PCR. In the table there are over 100,000 clones, 95% of which are singletons. CDR3 length: 14 amino acids. The V and J ends lost 0 bases and 5 bases respectively, with 10 bases between them. CDR1 is MNHEY and CDR2 is SVGAGI in the germline V gene. Findings and caveats of the study: Early after transplant, HvG declines were associated with peak levels of circulating GvH clones.

The sequence was collected from a human donor who received an intestinal transplant. The genes are TRBV6-5 and TRBJ1-2; D might be TRBD1 (5 bases). The sample consisted of unstimulated CD8+ T cells sorted from spleen or lymph node cells, taken before intestinal transplant. The CDR3 DNA reads as TGTGCCAGCAGTTACTCGAGTCCAGGGTATGGCTACACCTTC. The encoded protein is CASSYSSPGYGYTF.